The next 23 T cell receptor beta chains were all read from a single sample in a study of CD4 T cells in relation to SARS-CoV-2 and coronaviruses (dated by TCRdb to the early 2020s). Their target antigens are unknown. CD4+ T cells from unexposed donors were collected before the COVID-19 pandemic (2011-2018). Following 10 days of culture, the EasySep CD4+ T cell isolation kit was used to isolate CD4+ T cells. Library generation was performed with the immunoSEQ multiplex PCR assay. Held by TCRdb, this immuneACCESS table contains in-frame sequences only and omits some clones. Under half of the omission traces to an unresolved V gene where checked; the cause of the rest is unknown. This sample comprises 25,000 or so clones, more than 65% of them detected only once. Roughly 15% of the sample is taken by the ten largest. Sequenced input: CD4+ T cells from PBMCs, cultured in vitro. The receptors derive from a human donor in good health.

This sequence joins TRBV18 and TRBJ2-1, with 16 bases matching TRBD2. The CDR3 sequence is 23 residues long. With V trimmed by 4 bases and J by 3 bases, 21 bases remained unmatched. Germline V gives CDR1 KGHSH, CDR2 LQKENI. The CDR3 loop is CASSRPGTSGRAEYRVYYNEQFF. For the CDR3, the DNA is TGTGCCAGCTCACGACCCGGGACTAGCGGGAGGGCCGAGTATCGGGTGTACTACAATGAGCAGTTCTTC.

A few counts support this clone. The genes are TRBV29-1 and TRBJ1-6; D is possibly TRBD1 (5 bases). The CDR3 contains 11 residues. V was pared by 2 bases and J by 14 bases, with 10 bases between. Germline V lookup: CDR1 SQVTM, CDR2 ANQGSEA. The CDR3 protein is CSVEQGFTLHF. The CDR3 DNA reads TGCAGCGTTGAACAGGGTTTCACCCTCCACTTT.

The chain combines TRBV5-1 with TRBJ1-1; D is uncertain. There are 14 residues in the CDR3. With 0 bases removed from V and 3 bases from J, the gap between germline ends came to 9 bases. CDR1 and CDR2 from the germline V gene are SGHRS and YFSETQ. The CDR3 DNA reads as TGCGCCAGCAGCTTGGGGGGAGTCGACACTGAAGCTTTCTTT. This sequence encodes CASSLGGVDTEAFF.

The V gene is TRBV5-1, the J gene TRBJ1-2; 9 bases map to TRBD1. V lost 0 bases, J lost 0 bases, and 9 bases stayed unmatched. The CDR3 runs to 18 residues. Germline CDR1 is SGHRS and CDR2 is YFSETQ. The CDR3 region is CASSLERDRASANYGYTF. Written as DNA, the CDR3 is TGCGCCAGCAGCTTGGAAAGGGACAGGGCTTCCGCTAACTATGGCTACACCTTC.

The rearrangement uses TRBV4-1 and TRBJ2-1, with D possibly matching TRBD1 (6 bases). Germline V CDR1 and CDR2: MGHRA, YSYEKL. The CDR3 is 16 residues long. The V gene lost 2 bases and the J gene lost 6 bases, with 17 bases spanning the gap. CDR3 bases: TGCGCCAGCAGCCAATACGGACAGATTAGTTCCAATGAGCAGTTCTTC. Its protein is CASSQYGQISSNEQFF.

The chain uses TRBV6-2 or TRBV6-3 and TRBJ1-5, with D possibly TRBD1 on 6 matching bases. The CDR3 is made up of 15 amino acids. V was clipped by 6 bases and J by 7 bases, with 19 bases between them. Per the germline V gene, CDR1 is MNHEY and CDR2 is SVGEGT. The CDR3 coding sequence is TGTGCCAGCAGCCCTAGACAGGCTACGGAGCAGCCCCAGCATTTT. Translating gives CASSPRQATEQPQHF.

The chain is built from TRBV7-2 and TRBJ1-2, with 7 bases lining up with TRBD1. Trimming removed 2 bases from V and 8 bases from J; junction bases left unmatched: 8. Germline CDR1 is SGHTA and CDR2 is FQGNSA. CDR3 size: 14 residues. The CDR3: CASSLLTGQRGYTF. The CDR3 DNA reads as TGTGCCAGCAGCTTATTGACAGGGCAACGAGGCTACACCTTC.

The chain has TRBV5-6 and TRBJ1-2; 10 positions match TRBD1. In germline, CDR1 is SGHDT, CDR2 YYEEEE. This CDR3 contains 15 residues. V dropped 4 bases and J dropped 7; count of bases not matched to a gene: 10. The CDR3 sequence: CASSRLTGGAGGYTF. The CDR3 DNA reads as TGTGCCAGCAGCCGATTGACAGGGGGCGCGGGTGGCTACACCTTC.

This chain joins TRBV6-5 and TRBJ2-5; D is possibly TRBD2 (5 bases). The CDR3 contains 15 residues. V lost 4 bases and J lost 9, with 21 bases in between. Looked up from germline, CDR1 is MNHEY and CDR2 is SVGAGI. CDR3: CASSSAGRTAGPQYF. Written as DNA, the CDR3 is TGTGCCAGCAGTTCCGCGGGCCGAACCGCGGGCCCCCAGTACTTC.

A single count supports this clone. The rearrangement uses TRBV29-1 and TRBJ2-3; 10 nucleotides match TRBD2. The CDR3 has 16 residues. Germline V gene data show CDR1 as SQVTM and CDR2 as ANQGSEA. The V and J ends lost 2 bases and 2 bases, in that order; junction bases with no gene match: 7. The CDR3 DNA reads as TGCAGCGTTGAACCCAGCGGGGGGGCCCACACAGATACGCAGTATTTT. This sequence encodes CSVEPSGGAHTDTQYF.

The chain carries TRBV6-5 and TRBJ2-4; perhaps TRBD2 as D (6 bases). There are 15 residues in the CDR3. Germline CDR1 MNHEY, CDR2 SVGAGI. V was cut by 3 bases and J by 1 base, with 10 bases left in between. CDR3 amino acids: CASSYQAGAKNIQYF. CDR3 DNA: TGTGCCAGCAGTTATCAGGCGGGGGCCAAAAACATTCAGTACTTC.

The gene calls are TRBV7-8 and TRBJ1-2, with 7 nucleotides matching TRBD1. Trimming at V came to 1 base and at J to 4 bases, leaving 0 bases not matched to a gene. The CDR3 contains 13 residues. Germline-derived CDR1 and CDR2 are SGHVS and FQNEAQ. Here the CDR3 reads CASSLEGAYGYTF. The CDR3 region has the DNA TGTGCCAGCAGCTTAGAGGGGGCCTATGGCTACACCTTC.

The CDR3: CASSPLSRVGYNEQFF. CDR3 DNA sequence: TGTGCCAGCAGTCCCCTTTCGAGAGTTGGCTACAATGAGCAGTTCTTC. The rearrangement uses TRBV6-4 and TRBJ2-1, with no clear D. V lost 5 bases and J lost 3, with 17 bases in between. The CDR3 consists of 16 residues. In germline, CDR1 is MRHNA, CDR2 SNTAGT.

CDR3 amino acids: CASSLMGASTEAFF. The CDR3 DNA is TGCGCCAGCAGCTTGATGGGGGCGTCCACTGAAGCTTTCTTT. The chain is built from TRBV5-1 and TRBJ1-1; D perhaps matches TRBD1 (6 bases). Trimming shortened V by 1 base and J by 4 bases, and 11 bases separated the two germline ends. This CDR3 contains 14 residues. Per the germline V gene, CDR1 is SGHRS and CDR2 is YFSETQ.

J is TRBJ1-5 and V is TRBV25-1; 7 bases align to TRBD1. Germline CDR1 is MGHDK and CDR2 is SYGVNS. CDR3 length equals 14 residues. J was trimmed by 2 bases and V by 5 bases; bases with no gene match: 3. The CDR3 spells CASSQTGGNQPQHF. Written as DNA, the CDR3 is TGTGCCAGCAGTCAAACAGGGGGCAATCAGCCCCAGCATTTT.

Here the CDR3 reads CASSYSEGVSYEQYF. CDR3 DNA: TGTGCCAGCAGTTACTCGGAGGGGGTCTCCTACGAGCAGTACTTC. The genes are TRBV6-5 and TRBJ2-7, with D perhaps matching TRBD1 or TRBD2 (6 bases each). CDR3 length: 15 amino acids. V was trimmed by 0 bases and J by 0 bases, leaving 9 bases between them. CDR1 is MNHEY and CDR2 is SVGAGI in the germline V gene.

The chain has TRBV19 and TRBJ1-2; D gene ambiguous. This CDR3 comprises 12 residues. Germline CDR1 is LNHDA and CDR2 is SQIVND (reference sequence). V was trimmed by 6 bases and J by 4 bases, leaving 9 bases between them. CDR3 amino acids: CASSTIFYGYTF. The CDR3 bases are TGTGCCAGTAGCACGATTTTCTATGGCTACACCTTC. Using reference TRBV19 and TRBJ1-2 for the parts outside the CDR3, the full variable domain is DGGITQSPKYLFRKEGQNVTLSCEQNLNHDAMYWYRQDPGQGLRLIYYSQIVNDFQKGDIAEGYSVSREKKESFPLTVTSAQKNPTAFYLCASSTIFYGYTFGSGTRLTVV.

The CDR3 spells CASSIGRGTYEQYF. CDR3 DNA: TGTGCCAGTAGTATAGGTCGGGGCACCTACGAGCAGTACTTC. The chain carries TRBV19 and TRBJ2-7; D assignment may be TRBD1 or TRBD2 (5 bases each). The length of the CDR3 is 14 residues. Germline V lookup: CDR1 LNHDA, CDR2 SQIVND (reference sequence). Deletions cut 1 base from V and 2 bases from J, with 9 bases between. Full variable domain (remainder filled in from reference TRBV19 and TRBJ2-7): DGGITQSPKYLFRKEGQNVTLSCEQNLNHDAMYWYRQDPGQGLRLIYYSQIVNDFQKGDIAEGYSVSREKKESFPLTVTSAQKNPTAFYLCASSIGRGTYEQYFGPGTRLTVT.

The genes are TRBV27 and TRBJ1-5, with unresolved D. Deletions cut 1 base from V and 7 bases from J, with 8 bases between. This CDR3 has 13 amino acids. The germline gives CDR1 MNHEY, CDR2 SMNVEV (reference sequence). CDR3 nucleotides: TGTGCCAGCAGTTTATATTGGGGACAGCCCCAGCATTTT. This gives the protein CASSLYWGQPQHF.

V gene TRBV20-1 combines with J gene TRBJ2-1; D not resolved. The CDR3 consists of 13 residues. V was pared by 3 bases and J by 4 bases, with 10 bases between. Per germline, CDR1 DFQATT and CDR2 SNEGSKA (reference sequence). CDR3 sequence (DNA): TGCAGTGCTAGTACCCCCTTATACAATGAGCAGTTCTTC. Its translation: CSASTPLYNEQFF.

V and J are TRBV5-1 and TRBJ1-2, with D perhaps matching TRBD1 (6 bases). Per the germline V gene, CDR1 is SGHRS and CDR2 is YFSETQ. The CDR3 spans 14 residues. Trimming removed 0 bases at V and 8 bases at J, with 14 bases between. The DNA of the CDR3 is TGCGCCAGCAGCTTGGTACGGGGCAGGGGAGGCTACACCTTC. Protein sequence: CASSLVRGRGGYTF.

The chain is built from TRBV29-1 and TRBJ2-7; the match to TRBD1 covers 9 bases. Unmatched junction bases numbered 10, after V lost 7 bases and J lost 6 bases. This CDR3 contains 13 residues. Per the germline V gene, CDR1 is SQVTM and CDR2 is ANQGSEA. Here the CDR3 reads CSASRDRDREQYF. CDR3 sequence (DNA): TGCAGCGCCAGCCGGGACAGGGATCGCGAGCAGTACTTC.

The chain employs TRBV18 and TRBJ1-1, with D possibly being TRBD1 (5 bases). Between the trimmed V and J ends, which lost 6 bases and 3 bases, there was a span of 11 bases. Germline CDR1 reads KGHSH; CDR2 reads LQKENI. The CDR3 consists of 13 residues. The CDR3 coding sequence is TGTGCCAGCTCGGGACTACTGGACACTGAAGCTTTCTTT. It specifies CASSGLLDTEAFF.